This T cell receptor beta chain originates from a study of cytomegalovirus exposure and HLA in healthy donors. PCR amplification relied on 60 Vbeta primers (plus 13 Jbeta primers). Only in-frame clones appear in the TCRdb table, and some are missing; sequencing was by immunoSEQ multiplex PCR. The sample has about 130,000 clones, 80% to 90% seen once. V lost 5 bases and J lost 2; bases outside the gene matches: 7. Germline V gives CDR1 MNHNS, CDR2 SASEGT. The CDR3 runs 15 residues. The receptor comes from a woman in her 40s in good health and CMV-seropositive. Sequences were obtained from PBMCs. V gene TRBV6-1 combines with J gene TRBJ2-3, with 7 bases that match TRBD2. CDR3 in DNA: TGTGCCAGCAGTTTAGGGACTACCTACACAGATACGCAGTATTTT. Protein: CASSLGTTYTDTQYF.